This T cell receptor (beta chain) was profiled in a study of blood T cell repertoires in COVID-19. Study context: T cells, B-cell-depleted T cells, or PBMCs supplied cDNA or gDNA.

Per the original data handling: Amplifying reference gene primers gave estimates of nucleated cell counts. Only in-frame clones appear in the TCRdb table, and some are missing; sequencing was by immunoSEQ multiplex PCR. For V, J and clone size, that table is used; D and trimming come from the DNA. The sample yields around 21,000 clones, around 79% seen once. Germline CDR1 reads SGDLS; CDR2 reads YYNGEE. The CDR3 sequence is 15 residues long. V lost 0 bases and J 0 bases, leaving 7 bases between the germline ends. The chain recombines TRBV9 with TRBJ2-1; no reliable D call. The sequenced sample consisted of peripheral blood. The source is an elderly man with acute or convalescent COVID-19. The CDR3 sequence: CASSVALSSYNEQFF. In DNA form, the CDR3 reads TGTGCCAGCAGCGTAGCCCTGAGCTCCTACAATGAGCAGTTCTTC.